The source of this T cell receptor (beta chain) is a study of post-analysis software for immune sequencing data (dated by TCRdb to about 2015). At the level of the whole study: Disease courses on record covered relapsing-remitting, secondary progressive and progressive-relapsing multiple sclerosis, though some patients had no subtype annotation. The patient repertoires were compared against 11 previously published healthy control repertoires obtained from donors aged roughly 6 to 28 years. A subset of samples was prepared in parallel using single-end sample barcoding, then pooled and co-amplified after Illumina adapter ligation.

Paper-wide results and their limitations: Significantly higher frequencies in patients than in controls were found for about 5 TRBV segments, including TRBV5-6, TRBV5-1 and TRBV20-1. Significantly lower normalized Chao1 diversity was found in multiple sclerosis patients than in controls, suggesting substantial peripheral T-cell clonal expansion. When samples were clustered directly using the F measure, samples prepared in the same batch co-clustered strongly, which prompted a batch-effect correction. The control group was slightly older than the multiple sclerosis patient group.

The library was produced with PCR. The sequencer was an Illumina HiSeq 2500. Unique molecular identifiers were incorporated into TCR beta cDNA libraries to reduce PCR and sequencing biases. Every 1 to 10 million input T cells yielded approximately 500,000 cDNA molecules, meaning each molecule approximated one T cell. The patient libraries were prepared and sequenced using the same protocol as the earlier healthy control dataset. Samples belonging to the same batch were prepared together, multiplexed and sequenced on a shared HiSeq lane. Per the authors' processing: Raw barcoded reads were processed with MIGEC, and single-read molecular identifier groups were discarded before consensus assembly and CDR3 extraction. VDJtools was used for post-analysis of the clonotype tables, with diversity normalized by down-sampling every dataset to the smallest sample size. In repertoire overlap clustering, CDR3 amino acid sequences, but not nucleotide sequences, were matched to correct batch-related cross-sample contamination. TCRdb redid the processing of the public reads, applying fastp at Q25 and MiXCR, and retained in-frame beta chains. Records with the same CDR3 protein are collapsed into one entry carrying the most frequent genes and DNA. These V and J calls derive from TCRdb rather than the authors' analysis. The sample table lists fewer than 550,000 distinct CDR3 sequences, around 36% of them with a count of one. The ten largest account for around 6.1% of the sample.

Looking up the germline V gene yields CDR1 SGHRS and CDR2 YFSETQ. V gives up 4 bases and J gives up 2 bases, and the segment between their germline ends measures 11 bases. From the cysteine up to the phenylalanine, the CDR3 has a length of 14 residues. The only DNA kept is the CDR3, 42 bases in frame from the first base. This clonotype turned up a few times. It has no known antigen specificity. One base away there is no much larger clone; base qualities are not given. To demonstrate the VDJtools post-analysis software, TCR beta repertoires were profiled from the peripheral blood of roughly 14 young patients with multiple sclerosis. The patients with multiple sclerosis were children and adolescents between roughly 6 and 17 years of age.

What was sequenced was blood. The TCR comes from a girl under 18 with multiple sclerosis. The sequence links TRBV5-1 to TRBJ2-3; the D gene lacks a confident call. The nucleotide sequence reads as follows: TGCGCCAGCAGCGAGTCCTCGTCCACAGATACGCAGTATTTT. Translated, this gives CASSESSSTDTQYF. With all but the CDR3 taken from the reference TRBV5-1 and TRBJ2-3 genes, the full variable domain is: KAGVTQTPRYLIKTRGQQVTLSCSPISGHRSVSWYQQTPGQGLQFLFEYFSETQRNKGNFPGRFSGRQFSNSRSEMNVSTLELGDSALYLCASSESSSTDTQYFGPGTRLTVL.